These 4 T cell receptor beta chains originate from one sample sequenced in a study of response to subunit inactivated influenza vaccine. TCRdb re-called the RT-PCR reads through MiXCR, storing one row per CDR3 protein. The repertoire holds some 520,000 distinct CDR3 sequences, 16% seen once, with 2.5% to 3.5% in the top ten. This material consisted of CD4+ T cells sorted from PBMCs, taken less than 25 months after vaccination. The receptors come from a man aged 50 to 75 who received an inactivated influenza vaccine.

In this sample, this clonotype turned up a few times. The rearrangement uses TRBV5-1 and TRBJ2-7, with TRBD1 matching over 9 bases. Germline CDR1 SGHRS, CDR2 YFSETQ. The CDR3 runs to 17 residues. V shed 4 bases and J 2 bases; nucleotides not matched to a gene: 13. The CDR3 is CASSRTTGGVIPYEQYF. The DNA of the CDR3 is TGCGCCAGCAGCCGAACGACAGGGGGAGTTATCCCCTACGAGCAGTACTTC.

The table lists this clonotype with a few counts. J is TRBJ2-3 and V is TRBV7-9; D perhaps matches TRBD1 (5 bases). V was cut by 5 bases and J by 2 bases, with 11 bases left in between. From germline, CDR1 is SEHNR and CDR2 FQNEAQ (reference sequence). This CDR3 spans 14 amino acids. The CDR3 coding sequence is TGTGCCAGCAGCCCGCAGGGAAACACAGATACGCAGTATTTT. Amino acid sequence: CASSPQGNTDTQYF.

This CDR3 reads CASSSQTGYSPLHF. The DNA for the CDR3 is TGTGCCAGCAGTTCACAAACAGGGTACTCACCCCTCCACTTT. The chain links TRBV28 to TRBJ1-6; TRBD1 might be the D (6 bases). The CDR3 has 14 residues. Trimming shortened V by 4 bases and J by 10 bases, and 14 bases separated the two germline ends. Germline CDR1 is MDHEN and CDR2 is SYDVKM. The full variable domain, in which reference TRBV28 and TRBJ1-6 provide the parts outside the CDR3, is DVKVTQSSRYLVKRTGEKVFLECVQDMDHENMFWYRQDPGLGLRLIYFSYDVKMKEKGDIPEGYSVSREKKERFSLILESASTNQTSMYLCASSSQTGYSPLHFGNGTRLTVT.

CDR3 in DNA: TGCAGTGCTAGAGTTGTGGTAACCGGGGAGCTGTTTTTT. It specifies CSARVVVTGELFF. The rearrangement joins TRBV20-1 to TRBJ2-2; D gene unclear. The CDR3 is 13 residues long. The ends were cut back, 1 base at V and 5 bases at J, with 8 bases in the middle. In germline, CDR1 is DFQATT, CDR2 SNEGSKA (reference sequence).